This entry is about one T cell receptor (beta chain). The target antigen is unknown. The data were taken from a study of blood T cells in healthy people across ages. General study results and limits: Getting older went along with TCR beta diversity per million T cells dropping roughly linearly. Diversity was estimated from one million T cells, and these estimates were considered underestimates.

Primers used in a second PCR of about 7 to 12 cycles were a sample-barcoded 5' primer and a J-beta primer mix. TCRdb processed the 5' RACE reads anew with MiXCR; each CDR3 protein has one entry. The sample shows about 640,000 distinct CDR3 sequences, about 54% of them seen only once. Germline V CDR1 and CDR2: DFQATT, SNEGSKA (reference sequence). The ends were cut back, 5 bases at V and 6 bases at J, with 21 bases in the middle. The CDR3 spans 15 residues. The TCR was taken from a man in his 60s in good health. V is TRBV20-1 and J is TRBJ2-3, with unresolved D. The material sequenced was blood. CDR3 residues: CSAPQWTSTRDTQYF. CDR3 bases: TGCAGTGCTCCCCAATGGACCTCTACCCGGGATACGCAGTATTTT.